Listed here are 10 T cell receptor beta chains from one sample, sequenced in a study of blood T cells in healthy people across ages. Through a sample-barcoded 5' primer and a J-beta primer mix, a second PCR was run for roughly 6 to 11 cycles. TCRdb reanalysed the 5' RACE reads using MiXCR and keeps one entry per CDR3 protein. The sample consists of some 550,000 distinct CDR3 sequences, 45% to 55% of them appearing once. The sample was blood. All receptors come from a man aged 80 or over in good health.

The genes are TRBV6-5 and TRBJ1-2; D is uncertain. The CDR3 runs to 14 residues. Per the germline V gene, CDR1 is MNHEY and CDR2 is SVGAGI. V dropped 5 bases and J dropped 2 bases, with 12 bases sitting between them. CDR3 coding DNA: TGTGCCAGCAGTGCTACCCGACCAAACTATGGCTACACCTTC. It codes for CASSATRPNYGYTF.

This rearrangement joins TRBV4-3 to TRBJ1-2; 7 bases are a match to TRBD1. V lost 5 bases to trimming and J lost 3 bases; unmatched junction nucleotides: 6. The CDR3 length is 14 residues. Per the germline V gene, CDR1 is LGHNA and CDR2 is YSLEER. The CDR3 sequence is CASSTQTGHYGYTF. The CDR3 DNA reads as TGCGCCAGCAGCACCCAGACAGGGCACTATGGCTACACCTTC.

The V call is TRBV14, the J call TRBJ2-7; TRBD2 matches 9 bases. Losses at the gene ends were 0 bases for V and 8 bases for J; bases not matched to a gene: 14. This CDR3 comprises 17 residues. Germline-derived CDR1 and CDR2 are SGHDN and FVKESK. The CDR3 coding sequence is TGTGCCAGCAGCCAAGATTGGCCTAGCGGGGCCCTCGCCCAGCAGTACTTC. Its translation is CASSQDWPSGALAQQYF. The variable domain in full, completed from reference TRBV14 and TRBJ2-7, reads EAGVTQFPSHSVIEKGQTVTLRCDPISGHDNLYWYRRVMGKEIKFLLHFVKESKQDESGMPNNRFLAERTGGTYSTLKVQPAELEDSGVYFCASSQDWPSGALAQQYFGPGTRLTVT.

This clonotype was counted a few times. J is TRBJ1-4 and V is TRBV7-9; possible D gene TRBD1, 5 bases. V was clipped by 2 bases and J by 8 bases, with 12 bases between them. Germline CDR1 and CDR2: SEHNR and FQNEAQ (reference sequence). This CDR3 is 14 amino acids long. The CDR3 nucleotides read TGTGCCAGCAGCTTAATCGGGGGGTTCGAAAAACTGTTTTTT. Amino acids: CASSLIGGFEKLFF.

This clonotype was seen a few times. The chain employs TRBV25-1 and TRBJ1-6; 9 nucleotides line up with TRBD1. J gave up 9 bases and V 0 bases, and 6 bases lay outside the gene matches. Germline-derived CDR1 and CDR2 are MGHDK and SYGVNS. The CDR3 is made up of 16 amino acids. Written as DNA, the CDR3 is TGTGCCAGCAGTGAATATTCGGGACAGGGTAGTTCACCCCTCCACTTT. Translated, it gives CASSEYSGQGSSPLHF.

This clonotype was seen only a few times. V and J are TRBV4-3 and TRBJ2-1; D call uncertain. The germline gives CDR1 LGHNA, CDR2 YSLEER. This CDR3 has 14 amino acids. V dropped 4 bases and J dropped 4 bases, with 11 bases sitting between them. The CDR3 sequence: CASSRASLYNEQFF. The CDR3 DNA is TGCGCCAGCAGCCGGGCTTCTTTATACAATGAGCAGTTCTTC.

This clonotype was found many times. The rearrangement joins TRBV6-5 to TRBJ2-3; either TRBD1 or TRBD2 may supply D (5 bases each). V was pared by 1 base and J by 8 bases, with 19 bases between. CDR3 length: 16 residues. Germline V gives CDR1 MNHEY, CDR2 SVGAGI. The DNA for the CDR3 is TGTGCCAGCAGTTACTACTCGGGACCCTATCTGAGTACGCAGTATTTT. This codes for CASSYYSGPYLSTQYF.

The CDR3 sequence is CASSLDGQGNQPQHF. The CDR3, as DNA: TGTGCCAGCAGTCTGGACGGACAGGGCAATCAGCCCCAGCATTTT. The genes are TRBV12-3 or TRBV12-4 and TRBJ1-5; 7 nucleotides agree with TRBD1. V lost 5 bases to trimming and J lost 2 bases; unmatched junction nucleotides: 6. The CDR3 length is 15 residues.

The J gene is TRBJ1-5, the V gene TRBV2; 7 nucleotides agree with TRBD1. The V and J ends lost 5 bases and 5 bases, in that order; junction bases with no gene match: 9. The CDR3 has 15 amino acids. CDR1 SNHLY and CDR2 FYNNEI come from the germline V gene. Here the CDR3 DNA reads TGTGCCAGCAGTTCCGGGACAGTTAATTATCAGCCCCAGCATTTT. Its translation: CASSSGTVNYQPQHF.

V is TRBV20-1 and J is TRBJ2-7; 9 bases match TRBD1. The length of the CDR3 is 15 residues. The junction had 12 bases not matched to a gene; V was cut back by 5 bases and J by 4 bases. In germline, CDR1 is DFQATT, CDR2 SNEGSKA (reference sequence). CDR3 amino acids: CSARPQRDRAYEQYF. In DNA, the CDR3 is TGCAGTGCTCGACCCCAAAGGGACAGGGCGTACGAGCAGTACTTC.